This T cell receptor (beta chain) was captured in a study of regulatory T cells in long-lasting Graves disease. Time point noted: persistent/refractory GD, antithyroid drugs over 5 years with positive TRAb. RNA isolated from PBMCs was used to make the TCR library. This clonotype was seen more than once but under ten times. A junction boundary mismatches the germline segment, possibly from a read error. Relying on iRepertoire HTBI primers and Arm-PCR of CDR3 regions, the team built TCR beta libraries. Each CDR3 protein is one row after TCRdb ran MiXCR on the multiplex PCR reads. The sample holds roughly 300,000 distinct CDR3 sequences, around 20% seen once. Specimen: peripheral blood mononuclear cells (PBMCs), collected when the disease was refractory, from a patient treated with antithyroid drugs. The clonotype comes from a female donor with Graves disease.

CDR3 in DNA: TGCGCAAGCGGCCTGAAAGAGACCCAGTACTTC. This gives the protein CASGLKETQYF. V and J are TRBV18 and TRBJ2-5; possibly TRBD2 for D (5 bases). This CDR3 contains 11 residues. Per germline, CDR1 KGHSH and CDR2 LQKENI.